A selection of T cell receptor beta chains follows, all from one sample in a study of beta chain features in type 1 diabetes. Here immunoSEQ multiplex PCR was the method, and the copy in TCRdb shows in-frame clones only, minus some. The repertoire has around 260,000 clones, over 20% of them found once; the top ten carry about 0.027%. Specimen: naive CD4+ T cells from blood. Receptors were obtained from a woman between 40 and 55 years old with type 1 diabetes. The CDR3 runs from the conserved cysteine through the conserved F or W. The D gene is left open where the match is weak. Size tells how often a clone was seen (once, few, many) or the class of an expanded clone, and some rows leave it out.

d_call: TRBD1
clone_size: NA
j_call: TRBJ1-1
v_call: TRBV9
cdr3_nt: TGTGCCAGCAGCGTCCGGGACAGGGGGCCGAACACTGAAGCTTTCTTT
cdr3_aa: CASSVRDRGPNTEAFF

d_call: NA
clone_size: NA
j_call: TRBJ2-4
v_call: TRBV20-1
cdr3_nt: TGCAGTGCGGGCGCAGAAAACATTCAGTACTTC
cdr3_aa: CSAGAENIQYF

d_call: NA
clone_size: NA
j_call: TRBJ1-2
v_call: TRBV29-1
cdr3_nt: TGCAGCGTTGAAAGGACAGAACAACCTTATGGCTACACCTTC
cdr3_aa: CSVERTEQPYGYTF

d_call: TRBD1
clone_size: NA
j_call: TRBJ1-2
v_call: TRBV28
cdr3_nt: TGTGCCAGCAGTTCCGGACAGGGGGCTCGGCTACATGGCTACACCTTC
cdr3_aa: CASSSGQGARLHGYTF

d_call: TRBD2
clone_size: NA
j_call: TRBJ2-1
v_call: TRBV6-5
cdr3_nt: TGTGCCAGCAGGTCCGGGGGGTCCGATGAGCAGTTCTTC
cdr3_aa: CASRSGGSDEQFF

d_call: TRBD1
clone_size: once
j_call: TRBJ1-4
v_call: TRBV2
cdr3_nt: TGTGCCAGCATGGTAGGGGGCAATGCGGCTAATGAAAAACTGTTTTTT
cdr3_aa: CASMVGGNAANEKLFF

d_call: TRBD1
clone_size: NA
j_call: TRBJ1-2
v_call: TRBV30
cdr3_nt: TGTGCCTGGTCCCGGACAGGGTTTAACTATGGCTACACCTTC
cdr3_aa: CAWSRTGFNYGYTF

d_call: NA
clone_size: NA
j_call: TRBJ1-5
v_call: TRBV15
cdr3_nt: TGTGCCACCAGCAGGGACACGAATCTGCCCCAGCATTTT
cdr3_aa: CATSRDTNLPQHF

d_call: TRBD1
clone_size: few
j_call: TRBJ1-2
v_call: TRBV15
cdr3_nt: TGTGCCACCAGCAGGGACAGGGGAAACTATGGCTACACCTTC
cdr3_aa: CATSRDRGNYGYTF

d_call: NA
clone_size: NA
j_call: TRBJ2-4
v_call: TRBV5-1
cdr3_nt: TGCGCCAGCAGCTTGAGCACTGGGACAAACGTGAACATTCAGTACTTC
cdr3_aa: CASSLSTGTNVNIQYF

d_call: TRBD2
clone_size: few
j_call: TRBJ2-1
v_call: TRBV7-9
cdr3_nt: TGTGCCAGCAGCTTAAGCGGGGACTCCTACAATGAGCAGTTCTTC
cdr3_aa: CASSLSGDSYNEQFF

d_call: NA
clone_size: few
j_call: TRBJ2-4
v_call: TRBV5-4
cdr3_nt: TGTGCCAGCAGCAGAAAGGCGGGCAACCAAAACATTCAGTACTTC
cdr3_aa: CASSRKAGNQNIQYF

d_call: NA
clone_size: NA
j_call: TRBJ1-1
v_call: TRBV21-1
cdr3_nt: TGTGCCAGCAGCAAAGTCTCTAGCTGGGCAGGGAACACTGAAGCTTTCTTT
cdr3_aa: CASSKVSSWAGNTEAFF

d_call: TRBD1
clone_size: NA
j_call: TRBJ2-7
v_call: TRBV18
cdr3_nt: TGTGCCAGCTCACCCGGGACAGCCCTATACGAGCAGTACTTC
cdr3_aa: CASSPGTALYEQYF

d_call: NA
clone_size: few
j_call: TRBJ2-5
v_call: TRBV7-2
cdr3_nt: TGTGCCAGCAGCTTAGTCAGGGGCGGAAAGACCCAGTACTTC
cdr3_aa: CASSLVRGGKTQYF

d_call: NA
clone_size: NA
j_call: TRBJ2-6
v_call: TRBV15
cdr3_nt: TGTGCCACCTCCAAGGGGGGGCTAAGCTCTGGGGCCAACGTCCTGACTTTC
cdr3_aa: CATSKGGLSSGANVLTF

d_call: TRBD2
clone_size: NA
j_call: TRBJ2-3
v_call: TRBV28
cdr3_nt: TGTGCCAGCAGTTTATGGCTAGCGGGAGCTGCAGATACGCAGTATTTT
cdr3_aa: CASSLWLAGAADTQYF

d_call: NA
clone_size: NA
j_call: TRBJ2-5
v_call: TRBV7-2
cdr3_nt: TGTGCCAGCAGCTTCCGGTCGGGGGAAGAGACCCAGTACTTC
cdr3_aa: CASSFRSGEETQYF

d_call: TRBD1
clone_size: NA
j_call: TRBJ1-2
v_call: TRBV6-5
cdr3_nt: TGTGCCAGCAGTCTTAGGACAGGGAATGGCTACACCTTC
cdr3_aa: CASSLRTGNGYTF

d_call: TRBD2
clone_size: few
j_call: TRBJ2-1
v_call: TRBV30
cdr3_nt: TGTGCCTGGAGTCCTACCATGCTAGCGGGAGAGGACAATGAGCAGTTCTTC
cdr3_aa: CAWSPTMLAGEDNEQFF

d_call: NA
clone_size: few
j_call: TRBJ2-1
v_call: TRBV11-2
cdr3_nt: TGTGCCAGCAGCTTAGGCCTGAGCTCCTACAATGAGCAGTTCTTC
cdr3_aa: CASSLGLSSYNEQFF

d_call: TRBD2
clone_size: once
j_call: TRBJ2-2
v_call: TRBV9
cdr3_nt: TGTGCCAGCAGCCCCAACGGACTAGCCGCCGGGGAGCTGTTTTTT
cdr3_aa: CASSPNGLAAGELFF

d_call: TRBD2
clone_size: NA
j_call: TRBJ2-2
v_call: TRBV29-1
cdr3_nt: TGCAGCGTGCGATTAGCGGGAGCCATCACCGGGGAGCTGTTTTTT
cdr3_aa: CSVRLAGAITGELFF

d_call: NA
clone_size: NA
j_call: TRBJ1-1
v_call: TRBV7-2
cdr3_nt: TGTGCCAGCAGCTTAGCGCGGACATGGTTAGGAGAAGCTTTCTTT
cdr3_aa: CASSLARTWLGEAFF

d_call: TRBD1
clone_size: NA
j_call: TRBJ2-7
v_call: TRBV5-1
cdr3_nt: TGCGCCAGCGGCCAGGACAGGAGCTACGAGCAGTACTTC
cdr3_aa: CASGQDRSYEQYF

d_call: TRBD1
clone_size: few
j_call: TRBJ2-7
v_call: TRBV28
cdr3_nt: TGTGCCAGCACCAACTTCCCGGGACAGGGGCTTTACGAGCAGTACTTC
cdr3_aa: CASTNFPGQGLYEQYF

d_call: NA
clone_size: few
j_call: TRBJ2-4
v_call: TRBV7-9
cdr3_nt: TGTGCCAGCAGCTTAGTTTTCGGGGAGTACAACATTCAGTACTTC
cdr3_aa: CASSLVFGEYNIQYF

d_call: NA
clone_size: NA
j_call: TRBJ2-5
v_call: TRBV2
cdr3_nt: TGTGCCAGCACCCCCAAAGAGACCCAGTACTTC
cdr3_aa: CASTPKETQYF

d_call: NA
clone_size: NA
j_call: TRBJ1-3
v_call: TRBV9
cdr3_nt: TGTGCCAGCAGCGTACAGGGGAACTCTGGAAACACCATATATTTT
cdr3_aa: CASSVQGNSGNTIYF

d_call: NA
clone_size: NA
j_call: TRBJ2-1
v_call: TRBV4-1
cdr3_nt: TGCGCCAGCAGCCAAGATCAAGGGGGATACTACAATGAGCAGTTCTTC
cdr3_aa: CASSQDQGGYYNEQFF

d_call: NA
clone_size: few
j_call: TRBJ1-2
v_call: TRBV6-5
cdr3_nt: TGTGCCAGCTCTACCCCCGGGACTTTGGAGCGCTACACCTTC
cdr3_aa: CASSTPGTLERYTF

d_call: TRBD2
clone_size: NA
j_call: TRBJ2-3
v_call: TRBV7-6
cdr3_nt: TGTGCCAGCAGCTCGTTCACTAGCGGGGAGGGTGCAGATACGCAGTATTTT
cdr3_aa: CASSSFTSGEGADTQYF

d_call: NA
clone_size: few
j_call: TRBJ1-6
v_call: TRBV14
cdr3_nt: TGTGCCAGCAGCCAGCACGGGAGCTCTAATTCACCCCTCCACTTT
cdr3_aa: CASSQHGSSNSPLHF

d_call: TRBD1
clone_size: NA
j_call: TRBJ2-7
v_call: TRBV4-3
cdr3_nt: TGCGCCAGCAGCCCGGGACAGGGGATCGATGAGCAGTACTTC
cdr3_aa: CASSPGQGIDEQYF

d_call: NA
clone_size: NA
j_call: TRBJ2-5
v_call: TRBV9
cdr3_nt: TGTGCCAGCAGCGAGGGGCTACGGGCACAAGAGACCCAGTACTTC
cdr3_aa: CASSEGLRAQETQYF

d_call: NA
clone_size: few
j_call: TRBJ1-2
v_call: TRBV5-4
cdr3_nt: TGTGCCAGCAGCTTGGCCAGGGACTATGGCTACACCTTC
cdr3_aa: CASSLARDYGYTF

d_call: NA
clone_size: few
j_call: TRBJ1-2
v_call: TRBV6-5
cdr3_nt: TGTGCCAGCAGTTACTCGTCGGACAATAACTATGGCTACACCTTC
cdr3_aa: CASSYSSDNNYGYTF

d_call: TRBD2
clone_size: few
j_call: TRBJ2-7
v_call: TRBV28
cdr3_nt: TGTGCCAGCAGTTCTCACTCGGGGGGGAAGACCTACGAGCAGTACTTC
cdr3_aa: CASSSHSGGKTYEQYF

d_call: NA
clone_size: NA
j_call: TRBJ2-1
v_call: TRBV5-4
cdr3_nt: TGTGCCAGCAGCTTGGGACTAGGGAGTACTGAGCAGTTCTTC
cdr3_aa: CASSLGLGSTEQFF

d_call: TRBD1
clone_size: few
j_call: TRBJ1-1
v_call: TRBV4-2
cdr3_nt: TGTGCCAGCAGCCTGGGAACGGGACAGGGGGTGAACACTGAAGCTTTCTTT
cdr3_aa: CASSLGTGQGVNTEAFF

d_call: NA
clone_size: few
j_call: TRBJ2-1
v_call: TRBV5-1
cdr3_nt: TGCGCCAGCAGCTTGGCCTCCAACTTCAATGAGCAGTTCTTC
cdr3_aa: CASSLASNFNEQFF

d_call: TRBD2
clone_size: NA
j_call: TRBJ2-5
v_call: TRBV30
cdr3_nt: TGTGCCTGGAGTGGCGGCGGGAGAGTGACCCAGTACTTC
cdr3_aa: CAWSGGGRVTQYF

d_call: NA
clone_size: few
j_call: TRBJ1-1
v_call: TRBV11-1
cdr3_nt: TGTGCCAGCAGCTTAGAGCCGACAGCGAACACTGAAGCTTTCTTT
cdr3_aa: CASSLEPTANTEAFF

d_call: TRBD2
clone_size: NA
j_call: TRBJ2-6
v_call: TRBV4-3
cdr3_nt: TGCGCCAGCAGCCAAGACCTAGCGGGGTCCTCTGGGGCCAACGTCCTGACTTTC
cdr3_aa: CASSQDLAGSSGANVLTF

d_call: NA
clone_size: NA
j_call: TRBJ2-1
v_call: TRBV25-1
cdr3_nt: TGTGCCAGCAGTGAATATCAGGGAAGCTACAATGAGCAGTTCTTC
cdr3_aa: CASSEYQGSYNEQFF

d_call: TRBD1
clone_size: NA
j_call: TRBJ2-5
v_call: TRBV7-2
cdr3_nt: TGTGCCAGCAGCTTGGTGGGGACAGGGAGGACTGAAACCCAGTACTTC
cdr3_aa: CASSLVGTGRTETQYF

d_call: NA
clone_size: few
j_call: TRBJ2-1
v_call: TRBV30
cdr3_nt: TGTGCCTGGAACCTAGCGGAGGGGGGTGAGCAGTTCTTC
cdr3_aa: CAWNLAEGGEQFF

d_call: NA
clone_size: few
j_call: TRBJ1-1
v_call: TRBV15
cdr3_nt: TGTGCCACCAGCAGAGATGTGAGCGGTGAAGCTTTCTTT
cdr3_aa: CATSRDVSGEAFF

d_call: TRBD2
clone_size: NA
j_call: TRBJ2-1
v_call: TRBV27
cdr3_nt: TGTGCCAGCAGTTTAGAGGCGGGGGGGCTCGGTGAGCAGTTCTTC
cdr3_aa: CASSLEAGGLGEQFF

d_call: NA
clone_size: NA
j_call: TRBJ1-1
v_call: TRBV7-9
cdr3_nt: TGTGCCAGCAGCCCTCGGGTGATCAGTACGAACACTGAAGCTTTCTTT
cdr3_aa: CASSPRVISTNTEAFF